Sequencing of this TCR beta chain was carried out in a study of beta chain features in type 1 diabetes. Study-wide points: PCR might preferentially amplify shorter templates, equally in patients and controls.

V trimming: 4 bases; J trimming: 3 bases; junction bases outside the gene matches: 7. This CDR3 is 14 amino acids long. Germline loops: CDR1 SQVTM, CDR2 ANQGSEA. Since all of the isolated RNA was reverse transcribed, expressed TCRB transcripts were what got sequenced. Measured with immunoSEQ multiplex PCR; TCRdb has only the in-frame clones, and not every one. Of 200,000 to 250,000 clones in the sample, more than 65% are singletons; the top ten hold 0.053%. As concerns this clone: The target antigen is unknown.

The chain combines TRBV29-1 with TRBJ2-7; 9 bases agree with TRBD1. This TCR was recovered from a man under 40 in good health. Input material: naive CD4+ T cells from blood. This CDR3 is CSVGPGQGRYEQYF. CDR3 nucleotide sequence: TGCAGCGTTGGTCCGGGACAGGGTCGCTACGAGCAGTACTTC.